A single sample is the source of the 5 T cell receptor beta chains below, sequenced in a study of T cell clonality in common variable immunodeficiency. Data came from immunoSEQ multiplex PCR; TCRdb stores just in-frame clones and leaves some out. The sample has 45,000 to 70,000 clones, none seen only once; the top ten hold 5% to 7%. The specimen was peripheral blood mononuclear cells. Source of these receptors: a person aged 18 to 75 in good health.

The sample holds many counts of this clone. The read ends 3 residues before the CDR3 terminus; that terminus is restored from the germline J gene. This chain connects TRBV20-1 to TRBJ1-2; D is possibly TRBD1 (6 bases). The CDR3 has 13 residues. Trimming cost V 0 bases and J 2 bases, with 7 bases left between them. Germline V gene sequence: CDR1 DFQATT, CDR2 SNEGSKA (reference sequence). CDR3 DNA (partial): TGCAGTGCTAGAGATCAGGGGAACTATGGC. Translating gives CSARDQGNYG. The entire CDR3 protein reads CSARDQGNYGYTF.

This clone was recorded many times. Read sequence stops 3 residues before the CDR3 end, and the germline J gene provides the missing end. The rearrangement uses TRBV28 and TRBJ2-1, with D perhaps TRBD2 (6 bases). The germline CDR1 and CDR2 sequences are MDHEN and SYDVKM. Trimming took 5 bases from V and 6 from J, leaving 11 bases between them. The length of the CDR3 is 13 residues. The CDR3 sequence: CASSRDLTNEQFF. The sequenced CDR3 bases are TGTGCCAGCAGTCGGGACTTGACCAATGAG.

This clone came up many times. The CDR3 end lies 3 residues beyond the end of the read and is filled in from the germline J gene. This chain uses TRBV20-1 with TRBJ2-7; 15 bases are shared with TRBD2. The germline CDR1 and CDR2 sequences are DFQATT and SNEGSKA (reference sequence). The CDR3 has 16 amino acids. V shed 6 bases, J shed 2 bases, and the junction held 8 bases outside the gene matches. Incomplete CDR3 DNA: TGCAGTGCCCTCCCGAGGACTAGCGGGAGGGCCTACGAG. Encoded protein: CSALPRTSGRAYE. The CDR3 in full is CSALPRTSGRAYEQYF.

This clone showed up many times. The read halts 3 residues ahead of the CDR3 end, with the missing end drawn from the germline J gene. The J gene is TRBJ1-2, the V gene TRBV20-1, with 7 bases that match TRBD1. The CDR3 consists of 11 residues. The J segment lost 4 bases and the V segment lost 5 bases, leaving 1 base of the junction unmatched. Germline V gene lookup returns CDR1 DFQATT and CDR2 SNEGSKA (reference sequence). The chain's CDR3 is CSAHRGYGYTF. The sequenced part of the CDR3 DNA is TGCAGTGCTCACAGGGGCTATGGC.

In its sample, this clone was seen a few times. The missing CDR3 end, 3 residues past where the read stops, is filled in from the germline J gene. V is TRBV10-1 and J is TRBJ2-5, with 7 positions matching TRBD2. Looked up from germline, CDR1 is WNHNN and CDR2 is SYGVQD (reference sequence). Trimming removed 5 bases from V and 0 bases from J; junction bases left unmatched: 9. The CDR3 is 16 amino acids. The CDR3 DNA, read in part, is TGCGCCAGCAGTAGAGGCCTACTAGCGAACCAAGAGACC. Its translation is CASSRGLLANQET. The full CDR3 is CASSRGLLANQETQYF.